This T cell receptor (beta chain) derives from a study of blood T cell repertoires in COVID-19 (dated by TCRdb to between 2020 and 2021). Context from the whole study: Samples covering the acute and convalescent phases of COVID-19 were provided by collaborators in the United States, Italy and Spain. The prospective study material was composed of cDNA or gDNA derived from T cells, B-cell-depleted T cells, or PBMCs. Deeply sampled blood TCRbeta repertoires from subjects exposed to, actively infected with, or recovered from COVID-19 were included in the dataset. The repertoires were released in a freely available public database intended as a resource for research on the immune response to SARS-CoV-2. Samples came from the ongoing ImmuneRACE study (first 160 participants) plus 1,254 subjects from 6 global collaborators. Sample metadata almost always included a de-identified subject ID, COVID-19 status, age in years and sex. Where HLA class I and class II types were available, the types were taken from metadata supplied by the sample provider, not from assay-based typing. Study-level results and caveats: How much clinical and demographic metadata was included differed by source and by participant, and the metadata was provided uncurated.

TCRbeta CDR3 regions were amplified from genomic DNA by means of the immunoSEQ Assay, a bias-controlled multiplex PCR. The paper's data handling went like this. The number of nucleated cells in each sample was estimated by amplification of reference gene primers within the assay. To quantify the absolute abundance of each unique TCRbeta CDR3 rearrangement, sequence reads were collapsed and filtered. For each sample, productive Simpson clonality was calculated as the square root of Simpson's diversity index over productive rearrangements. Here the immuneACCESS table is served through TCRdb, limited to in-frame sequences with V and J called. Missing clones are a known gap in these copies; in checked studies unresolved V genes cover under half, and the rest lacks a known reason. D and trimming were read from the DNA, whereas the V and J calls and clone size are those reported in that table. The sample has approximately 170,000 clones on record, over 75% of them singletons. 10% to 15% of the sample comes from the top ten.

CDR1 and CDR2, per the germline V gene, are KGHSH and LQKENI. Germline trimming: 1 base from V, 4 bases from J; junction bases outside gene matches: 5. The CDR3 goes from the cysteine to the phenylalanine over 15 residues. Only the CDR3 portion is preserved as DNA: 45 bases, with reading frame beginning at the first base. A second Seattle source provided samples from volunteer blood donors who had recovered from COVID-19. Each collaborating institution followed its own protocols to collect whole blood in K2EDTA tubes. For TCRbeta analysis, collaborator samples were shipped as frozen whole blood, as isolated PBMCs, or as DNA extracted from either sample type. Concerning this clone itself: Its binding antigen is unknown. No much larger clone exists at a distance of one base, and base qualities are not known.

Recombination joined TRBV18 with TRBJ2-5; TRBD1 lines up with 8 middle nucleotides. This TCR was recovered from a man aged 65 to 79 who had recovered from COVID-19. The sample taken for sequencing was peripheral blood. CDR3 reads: CASSPLVQGGETQYF. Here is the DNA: TGTGCCAGCTCACCACTCGTACAGGGGGGAGAGACCCAGTACTTC.